Listed here are 32 T cell receptor beta chains from one sample, sequenced in a study of T cell responses to AZD1222 COVID-19 vaccine. Assay: immunoSEQ multiplex PCR; the TCRdb copy retains only in-frame clones and omits some. The profile shows more than 150,000 clones, about 94% of them singletons. This specimen was peripheral blood, taken on day 0 of AZD1222 vaccination. These receptors all come from an adult in good health.

The J gene is TRBJ1-1, the V gene TRBV5-6; weak D call: TRBD1 (5 bases). CDR1 SGHDT and CDR2 YYEEEE come from the germline V gene. Trimming took 4 bases from V and 3 from J, leaving 19 bases between them. This CDR3 spans 16 amino acids. The CDR3 here is CASSPPGGDRYTEAFF. The CDR3, as DNA: TGTGCCAGCAGCCCGCCCGGGGGGGATAGGTACACTGAAGCTTTCTTT.

The chain links TRBV4-3 to TRBJ2-1; 8 bases line up with TRBD2. The CDR3 is made up of 20 amino acids. The V segment lost 0 bases and the J segment 7 bases; nucleotides outside the gene matches: 20. Per the germline V gene, CDR1 is LGHNA and CDR2 is YSLEER. The CDR3 spells CASSQEMWGDSGIRWNEQFF. The CDR3 DNA reads as TGCGCCAGCAGCCAAGAAATGTGGGGGGATAGCGGGATCCGGTGGAATGAGCAGTTCTTC.

In its sample, this clone was seen once. The chain carries TRBV3-1 (or the pseudogene TRBV3-2) and TRBJ2-5; D gene unclear. Trimming shortened V by 0 bases and J by 7 bases, and 0 bases separated the two germline ends. The CDR3 is made up of 10 amino acids. Germline CDR1 LGHDT, CDR2 YNNKEL (reference sequence). This CDR3 is CASSQETQYF. CDR3 in DNA: TGTGCCAGCAGCCAAGAGACCCAGTACTTC.

About this clone: At one end, the junction sequence differs from germline, possibly due to a read error. The rearrangement uses TRBV27 and TRBJ1-1; TRBD1 matches at 10 bases. Looked up from germline, CDR1 is MNHEY and CDR2 is SMNVEV (reference sequence). CDR3 length equals 13 residues. CDR3 coding DNA: TGTGCCAGCAGTTTAGATAAGGGACAGGGGACGATCTTT. This encodes CASSLDKGQGTIF.

The chain links TRBV16 to TRBJ1-5; 8 nucleotides agree with TRBD1. Per the germline V gene, CDR1 is KGHSY and CDR2 is FQNENV. This CDR3 has 19 amino acids. J lost 6 bases, V lost 2 bases, and 18 bases had no gene match. Here the CDR3 reads CASSQLRGGRGQSSQPQHF. DNA for the CDR3: TGTGCCAGCAGCCAACTAAGAGGGGGCAGGGGGCAATCGTCTCAGCCCCAGCATTTT.

The chain is built from TRBV7-9 and TRBJ1-1; no firm D call. CDR1 is SEHNR, CDR2 FQNEAQ, per germline (reference sequence). CDR3 length: 12 amino acids. Trimming cost V 2 bases and J 4 bases, with 5 bases left between them. The CDR3 here is CASSLRSTEAFF. For the CDR3, the DNA is TGTGCCAGCAGCTTAAGGTCCACTGAAGCTTTCTTT.

The rearrangement uses TRBV11-2 and TRBJ2-1; 7 bases are a match to TRBD2. The trim removed 3 bases at V and 6 bases at J, leaving 17 bases unmatched. The CDR3 sequence is 18 residues long. Germline CDR1 is SGHAT and CDR2 is FQNNGV. In DNA, the CDR3 is TGTGCCAGCAGCTTTTCCCTCAGTCGAGGCGGGAGATTCAATGAGCAGTTCTTC. Protein sequence: CASSFSLSRGGRFNEQFF.

The chain joins TRBV10-2 to TRBJ1-3; tentative D call: TRBD1 (5 bases). Germline lookup yields CDR1 WSHSY and CDR2 SAAADI. The CDR3 is 15 amino acids. Trimming shortened V by 10 bases and J by 0 bases, and 16 bases separated the two germline ends. CDR3 DNA sequence: TGCGCCACCATGGACGTCGGGGGCTCTGGAAACACCATATATTTT. Its protein is CATMDVGGSGNTIYF.

The CDR3, as DNA: TGTGCCAGCAGCCTCGATGAGAGTGCGCAGTATTTT. Encoded protein: CASSLDESAQYF. The chain has TRBV3-1 (or the pseudogene TRBV3-2) and TRBJ2-3; D not resolved. This CDR3 has 12 residues. Looked up from germline, CDR1 is LGHDT and CDR2 is YNNKEL (reference sequence). The V end was cut by 4 bases, the J end by 10 bases, with 12 bases between.

The V call is TRBV18, the J call TRBJ1-1, with 7 bases aligning to TRBD1. The V gene's germline CDR1 is KGHSH and CDR2 LQKENI. With V trimmed by 5 bases and J by 2 bases, 2 bases remained unmatched. This CDR3 region has 13 residues. This CDR3 reads CASSGTVNTEAFF. CDR3 coding DNA: TGTGCCAGCTCAGGGACAGTTAACACTGAAGCTTTCTTT.

The count of this clone is one. V gene TRBV28 combines with J gene TRBJ1-2; TRBD1 agrees at 7 bases. J lost 8 bases, V lost 5 bases, and 11 bases had no gene match. This CDR3 is built from 14 residues. Germline-derived CDR1 and CDR2 are MDHEN and SYDVKM. The CDR3 loop reads CASSTGVFAMGYTF. CDR3 bases: TGTGCCAGCAGTACAGGGGTCTTTGCTATGGGCTACACCTTC.

The chain combines TRBV2 with TRBJ2-7; weak D call: TRBD1 (8 bases). Per the germline V gene, CDR1 is SNHLY and CDR2 is FYNNEI. Trimming removed 4 bases from V and 4 bases from J, with 11 bases in between. The CDR3 sequence is 13 residues long. This CDR3 is CASSVQGGYEQYF. CDR3 nucleotide sequence: TGTGCCAGCAGTGTACAGGGGGGGTACGAGCAGTACTTC. The variable domain in full, completed from reference TRBV2 and TRBJ2-7, reads EPEVTQTPSHQVTQMGQEVILRCVPISNHLYFYWYRQILGQKVEFLVSFYNNEISEKSEIFDDQFSVERPDGSNFTLKIRSTKLEDSAMYFCASSVQGGYEQYFGPGTRLTVT.

The gene calls are TRBV6-5 and TRBJ2-1, with TRBD2 matching 9 bases. The CDR3 spans 14 residues. J gave up 15 bases and V 5 bases, and 14 bases lay outside the gene matches. In germline, CDR1 is MNHEY, CDR2 SVGAGI. The CDR3 DNA reads as TGTGCCAGCAGTCTAGCGGGACCTCCCTCCCTCCCGTTCTTC. Translating gives CASSLAGPPSLPFF.

The CDR3 DNA sequence: TGTGCCAGCAGTTTATGGGGGGACGATTCACCCCTCCACTTT. Protein: CASSLWGDDSPLHF. The chain combines TRBV27 with TRBJ1-6, with D possibly TRBD1 on 5 matching bases. The CDR3 runs to 14 residues. The V gene lost 1 base and the J gene lost 8 bases, with 9 bases spanning the gap. Germline assignment: CDR1 MNHEY and CDR2 SMNVEV (reference sequence).

The V gene is TRBV4-2, the J gene TRBJ2-7; the match to TRBD2 covers 7 bases. With 3 bases clipped from V and 6 bases from J, the junction kept 20 bases outside the gene matches. The germline V gene encodes CDR1 LGHNA and CDR2 YNFKEQ. The CDR3 consists of 18 residues. The CDR3 DNA reads as TGTGCCAGCAGCCACTCCCGCCGGGGAGCGGGACCCCACGGCGAGCAGTACTTC. Translation gives CASSHSRRGAGPHGEQYF.

This rearrangement joins TRBV6-1 to TRBJ1-1, with D perhaps TRBD1 (6 bases). The CDR3 is 18 residues long. Deletions cut 2 bases from V and 0 bases from J, with 19 bases between. Germline CDR1 and CDR2: MNHNS and SASEGT. The CDR3 coding sequence is TGTGCCAGCAGTGAAACGTTTTTTGGGGGCTCAATGAACACTGAAGCTTTCTTT. Protein sequence: CASSETFFGGSMNTEAFF.

The count of this clone is one. The chain is built from TRBV7-9 and TRBJ1-1, with D possibly TRBD1 on 5 matching bases. CDR1 and CDR2 from the germline V gene are SEHNR and FQNEAQ (reference sequence). Trimming stripped 5 bases from V and 1 base from J, with 14 bases between. The CDR3 spans 15 residues. The CDR3: CASSPGGPRNTEAFF. The CDR3 DNA reads as TGTGCCAGCAGCCCTGGGGGACCCAGGAACACTGAAGCTTTCTTT.

This clone was counted between two and nine times. J is TRBJ1-1 and V is TRBV19; weak D call: TRBD1 (6 bases). The CDR3 has 15 amino acids. Germline lookup yields CDR1 LNHDA and CDR2 SQIVND (reference sequence). Trimming cost V 7 bases and J 1 base, with 16 bases left between them. The CDR3 reads CASTDRGDKNTEAFF. DNA for the CDR3: TGTGCCAGTACCGACCGAGGGGACAAGAACACTGAAGCTTTCTTT.

CDR3 in DNA: TGCGCCAGCAGTGATCAACTAGCGGGAGTCGGCTACGAGCAGTACTTC. Translated, it gives CASSDQLAGVGYEQYF. This chain uses TRBV10-1 with TRBJ2-7; 11 bases align to TRBD2. The V and J ends lost 3 bases and 3 bases, in that order; junction bases with no gene match: 7. CDR1 is WNHNN and CDR2 is SYGVQD in the germline V gene (reference sequence). The CDR3 is 16 amino acids.

V is TRBV5-1 and J is TRBJ1-2; the match to TRBD1 covers 8 bases. The CDR3 contains 14 residues. V was clipped by 4 bases and J by 4 bases; unmatched bases: 6. Per germline, CDR1 SGHRS and CDR2 YFSETQ. The CDR3 nucleotides read TGCGCCAGCAGCGGCGGACAGGGAACCTATGGCTACACCTTC. The encoded protein is CASSGGQGTYGYTF.

This chain joins TRBV4-3 and TRBJ2-1; D gene ambiguous. This CDR3 has 17 amino acids. V lost 0 bases and J 2 bases, leaving 14 bases between the germline ends. CDR1 is LGHNA and CDR2 is YSLEER in the germline V gene. The CDR3 region has the DNA TGCGCCAGCAGCCAAGACGCCGGGCGGTCCACCTACAATGAGCAGTTCTTC. Amino acids: CASSQDAGRSTYNEQFF.

The chain links TRBV2 to TRBJ2-1; 9 nucleotides match TRBD2. Germline CDR1 reads SNHLY; CDR2 reads FYNNEI. The length of the CDR3 is 15 residues. V lost 7 bases and J lost 8; bases outside the gene matches: 12. The CDR3 spells CASTRQRLAVYEQFF. In DNA, the CDR3 is TGTGCCAGCACCCGACAGAGACTAGCGGTATATGAGCAGTTCTTC.

J is TRBJ2-2 and V is TRBV6-1; TRBD1 aligns across 9 bases. The ends lost 3 bases at V and 5 bases at J; junction bases unmatched: 1. The length of the CDR3 is 14 residues. Germline V gives CDR1 MNHNS, CDR2 SASEGT. CDR3 loop: CASSEGQGTGELFF. The CDR3 region has the DNA TGTGCCAGCAGTGAGGGACAGGGAACCGGGGAGCTGTTTTTT.

This clone was found once. The V gene is TRBV24-1, the J gene TRBJ1-1, with 9 positions matching TRBD1. V was clipped by 10 bases and J by 1 base; unmatched bases: 15. The CDR3 is 17 residues long. Germline CDR1 is KGHDR and CDR2 is SFDVKD. CDR3 sequence: CATTESWDRVPNTEAFF. In DNA, the CDR3 is TGTGCCACGACTGAGTCCTGGGACAGGGTACCGAACACTGAAGCTTTCTTT.

The chain couples TRBV6-1 to TRBJ2-1; D is tentatively TRBD1 or TRBD2 (6 bases each). CDR3 length: 15 amino acids. From germline, CDR1 is MNHNS and CDR2 SASEGT. The V and J ends lost 1 base and 2 bases respectively, with 9 bases between them. The CDR3 sequence: CASSEEGGTYNEQFF. CDR3 DNA: TGTGCCAGCAGTGAAGAGGGGGGAACCTACAATGAGCAGTTCTTC.

This chain joins TRBV6-6 and TRBJ1-5; TRBD1 agrees at 9 bases. Germline trimming cut 2 bases from V and 3 bases from J; bases unmatched to any gene: 5. Germline-derived CDR1 and CDR2 are MNHNY and SVGAGI (reference sequence). This CDR3 comprises 16 residues. In nucleotides, the CDR3 is TGTGCCAGCAGTTACGGAGGGACAGGGCCCAATCAGCCCCAGCATTTT. It yields the protein CASSYGGTGPNQPQHF.

V and J are TRBV9 and TRBJ1-5, with D possibly TRBD1 on 6 matching bases. The germline gives CDR1 SGDLS, CDR2 YYNGEE. V was shortened by 3 bases and J by 5 bases, with 9 bases between the two germline ends. The CDR3 consists of 13 residues. The CDR3 coding sequence is TGTGCCAGCAGCGCGGACAGCTATCAGCCCCAGCATTTT. Translated, it gives CASSADSYQPQHF.

The gene calls are TRBV7-2 and TRBJ2-7, with 10 bases that match TRBD2. The CDR3 extends over 16 amino acids. After removal of 1 base from V and 4 bases from J, the junction contained 7 bases not matched to a gene. In germline, CDR1 is SGHTA, CDR2 FQGNSA. The CDR3 region has the DNA TGTGCCAGCAGCTTAGGCCTAGCGGGAGAAGAATACGAGCAGTACTTC. It yields the protein CASSLGLAGEEYEQYF.

The chain couples TRBV6-6 to TRBJ2-3; 7 bases line up with TRBD2. The CDR3 is 17 amino acids. Germline loops: CDR1 MNHNY, CDR2 SVGAGI (reference sequence). V was pared by 6 bases and J by 2 bases, with 14 bases of the junction left unmatched. CDR3 sequence reads: CASSRQRLAQITDTQYF. The CDR3 bases are TGTGCCAGCAGCCGACAGAGACTAGCTCAAATCACAGATACGCAGTATTTT.

A single count supports this clone. The V and J genes are TRBV5-1 and TRBJ2-7, with 7 bases that match TRBD1. This CDR3 spans 13 amino acids. Trimming removed 4 bases from V and 4 bases from J; junction bases left unmatched: 5. Germline values: CDR1 SGHRS, CDR2 YFSETQ. As DNA, the CDR3 is TGCGCCAGCAGCAGGGACAGTGTATACGAGCAGTACTTC. Translating it yields CASSRDSVYEQYF.

CDR3 residues: CASSEFYGQPRDEQYF. The CDR3 bases are TGTGCCAGCAGTGAATTTTACGGACAGCCCCGGGACGAGCAGTACTTC. V and J are TRBV6-1 and TRBJ2-7, with D possibly being TRBD1 (6 bases). CDR3 length: 16 amino acids. From germline, CDR1 is MNHNS and CDR2 SASEGT. The germline V and J ends were trimmed by 2 bases and 5 bases, with 19 bases remaining between them.

This chain connects TRBV27 to TRBJ1-1; TRBD1 might be the D (5 bases). Germline CDR1 reads MNHEY; CDR2 reads SMNVEV (reference sequence). CDR3 size: 12 residues. V gave up 10 bases and J gave up 1 base, with 10 bases separating them. The CDR3 loop is CATGTPNTEAFF. The CDR3, as DNA: TGTGCCACCGGGACGCCGAACACTGAAGCTTTCTTT.